This T cell receptor beta chain was sequenced in a study of T cells in women clearing cervical HPV infection. The ends were cut back, 5 bases at V and 0 bases at J, with 14 bases in the middle. Germline V gene data show CDR1 as LNHDA and CDR2 as SQIVND (reference sequence). The length of the CDR3 is 16 residues. To note about this clone: Read sequence stops 3 residues before the CDR3 end, and the germline J gene provides the missing end.

Using immunoSEQ multiplex PCR, the repertoire was profiled, and TCRdb retains in-frame clones only, with some absent. The record lists tens of thousands of clones, of which the ten most abundant hold less than 8%. The sequencing input was blood buffy coat. The chain carries TRBV19 and TRBJ1-5; TRBD1 might be the D (5 bases). The clonotype originates from a woman aged 18 to 75 with a cervical HPV16 infection that either progressed to CIN3+ or cleared (not recorded which). This CDR3 reads CASSRGGHRSNQPQHF. The covered CDR3 bases are TGTGCCAGTAGTCGCGGGGGTCATCGTAGCAATCAGCCC.